This T cell receptor (beta chain) came from a study of identical twins. General study points: Not following the same donors, the study drew its conclusions from cross-sectional statistical analysis. It was possible that invariant MAIT and iNKT cells partly confounded the zero-insertion analyses. With abundant cord blood beta clonotypes, insertions were fewer; memory repertoires showed no such pattern.

TCRdb recomputed calls from the 5' RACE reads with MiXCR, one row per CDR3 protein. The sample includes about 290,000 distinct CDR3 sequences, roughly 9% seen only once; the top ten take around 7.1%. This CDR3 has 13 residues. Germline lookup yields CDR1 GTSNPN and CDR2 SVGIG (reference sequence). V was shortened by 4 bases and J by 2 bases, with 11 bases between the two germline ends. There are a few counts of this clonotype. Its cognate antigen is unknown. Separately, the same data were catalogued under a study of yellow fever vaccine responses in identical twins. This second study says: Twins' T cell vaccine responses reportedly looked partly convergent, partly personalized.

The chain couples TRBV30 to TRBJ2-5; D not resolved. Sequenced input: CD8+ T cells sorted from blood. The receptor's source is a woman younger than 35 in good health. This CDR3 reads CAWKFWSQETQYF. The CDR3 region has the DNA TGTGCCTGGAAGTTCTGGAGTCAAGAGACCCAGTACTTC.